This T cell receptor (beta chain) was captured by sequencing in a study of CD8+CD57+ T cells in acquired aplastic anemia (dated by TCRdb to the late 2010s). Notes on the research overall: DNA extracted from sorted CD4+ and CD8+ cells had a mean of approximately 3.3 ug, with a range of about 0.19 to 27.4 ug. On the study overall, not on this receptor specifically: Roughly 30 CD8+ CDR3 sequences were found to be shared between patients and controls, but these sequences appeared to be highly expressed in patients and within the immunodominant clones of the patients. Patients and healthy controls showed no significant difference in CD8+ Simpson's diversity (P=0.060).

TCR beta VDJ combination and CDR3 sequence profiling used genomic DNA as the template. An Illumina HiSeq 2000 was the platform used for TCR repertoire sequencing. Processing in the source paper ran as follows. Repertoire assessment relied on Simpson's diversity index, CDR3 size and DJ length profiles, and TRBV/TRBJ rearrangement plots. The most abundant DNA sequence in the deep sequencing data was taken as the immunodominant clone. CDR3 amino acid sequences were screened for sharing across subjects and compared with published repertoires and the VDJdb database. TCRdb took the public reads, trimmed them with fastp at Q25, ran MiXCR for clone calling and kept in-frame beta chains. Each entry is one CDR3 protein sequence, shown with its most common DNA and genes. The V and J calls and clone size come from TCRdb's table, not from the authors' own analysis. Counted in this sample were 150,000 to 200,000 distinct CDR3 sequences; under 70% of them appeared once. The ten largest clones capture about 45% of the sample.

In the study, sorted CD4+ and CD8+ blood T cells from patients with severe aplastic anemia and from healthy subjects underwent deep sequencing of TCR repertoires. Ficoll-Paque density gradient centrifugation was used to isolate peripheral blood mononuclear cells. CD4+ and CD8+ T cells were sorted by FACS or magnetic beads before DNA extraction. Concerning this clonotype itself: The target of this receptor is not known. No much larger clonotype is one base removed from it; base qualities were not supplied.

Including the terminal cysteine and phenylalanine, the CDR3 comprises 12 residues. The entry retains the CDR3 DNA only, 36 bases that are in frame from base 1. V is cut by 1 base and J by 8 bases, and the space between the germline ends is 9 bases. CDR1 is given as SGHRS and CDR2 as YFSETQ, both from the germline V gene. The chain is encoded by TRBV5-1 joined to TRBJ1-2; the D gene is perhaps TRBD1, on 6 matching bases. The source of this sequence is a human donor with severe aplastic anemia or a healthy control (not recorded which). Sample: sorted CD4+, CD8+, or CD8+CD57+ T cells (not recorded which) from PBMCs. The CDR3 protein is CASSLTGFGYTF. The nucleotide sequence is TGCGCCAGCAGCTTGACAGGGTTCGGCTACACCTTC.